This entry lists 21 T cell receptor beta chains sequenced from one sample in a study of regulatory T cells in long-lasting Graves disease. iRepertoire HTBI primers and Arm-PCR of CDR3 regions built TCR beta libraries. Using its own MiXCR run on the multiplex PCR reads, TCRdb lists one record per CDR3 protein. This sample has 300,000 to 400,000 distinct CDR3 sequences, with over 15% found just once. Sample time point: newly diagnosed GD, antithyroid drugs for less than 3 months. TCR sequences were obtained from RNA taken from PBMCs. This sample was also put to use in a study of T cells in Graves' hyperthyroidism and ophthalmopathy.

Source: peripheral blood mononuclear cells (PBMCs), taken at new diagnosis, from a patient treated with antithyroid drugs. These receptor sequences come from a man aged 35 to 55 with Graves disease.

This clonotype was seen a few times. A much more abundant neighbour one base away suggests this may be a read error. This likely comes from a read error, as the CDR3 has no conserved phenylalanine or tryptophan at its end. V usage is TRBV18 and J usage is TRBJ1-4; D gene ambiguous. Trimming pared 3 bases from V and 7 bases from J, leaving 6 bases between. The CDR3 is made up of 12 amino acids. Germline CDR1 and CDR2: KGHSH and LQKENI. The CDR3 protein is CASSPMGEKLFL. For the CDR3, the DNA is TGTGCCAGCTCACCTATGGGTGAAAAACTGTTTCTT.

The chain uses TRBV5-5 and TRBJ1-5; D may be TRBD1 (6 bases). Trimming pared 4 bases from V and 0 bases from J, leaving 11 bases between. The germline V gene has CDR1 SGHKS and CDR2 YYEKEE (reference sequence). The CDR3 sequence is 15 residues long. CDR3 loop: CASSRTEISNQPQHF. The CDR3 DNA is TGTGCCAGCAGCCGGACAGAAATTAGCAATCAGCCCCAGCATTTT.

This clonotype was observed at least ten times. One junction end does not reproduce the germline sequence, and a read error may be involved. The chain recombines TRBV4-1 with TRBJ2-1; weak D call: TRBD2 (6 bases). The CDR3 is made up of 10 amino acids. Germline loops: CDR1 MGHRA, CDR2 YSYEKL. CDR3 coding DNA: TGCGCCAGCAGCCAAGAGTGGGGGGACTTC. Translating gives CASSQEWGDF.

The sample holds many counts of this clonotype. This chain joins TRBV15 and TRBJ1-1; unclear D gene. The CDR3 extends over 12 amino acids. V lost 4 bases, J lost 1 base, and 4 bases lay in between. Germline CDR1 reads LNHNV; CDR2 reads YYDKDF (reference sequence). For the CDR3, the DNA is TGTGCCACCAGCAAGAGGAACACTGAAGCTTTCTTT. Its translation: CATSKRNTEAFF.

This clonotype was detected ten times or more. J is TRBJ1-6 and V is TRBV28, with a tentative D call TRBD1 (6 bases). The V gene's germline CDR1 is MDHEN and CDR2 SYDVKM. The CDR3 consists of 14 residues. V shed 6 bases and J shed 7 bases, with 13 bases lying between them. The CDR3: CASRYWGPNSPLHF. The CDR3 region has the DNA TGTGCCAGCAGATACTGGGGGCCAAATTCACCCCTCCACTTT.

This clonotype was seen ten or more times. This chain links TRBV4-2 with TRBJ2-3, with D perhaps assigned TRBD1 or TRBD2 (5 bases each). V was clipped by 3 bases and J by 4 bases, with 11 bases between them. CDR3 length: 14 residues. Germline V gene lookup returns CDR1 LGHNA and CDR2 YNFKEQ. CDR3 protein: CASSQGPGPDTQYF. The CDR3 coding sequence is TGTGCCAGCAGCCAGGGACCGGGACCAGATACGCAGTATTTT.

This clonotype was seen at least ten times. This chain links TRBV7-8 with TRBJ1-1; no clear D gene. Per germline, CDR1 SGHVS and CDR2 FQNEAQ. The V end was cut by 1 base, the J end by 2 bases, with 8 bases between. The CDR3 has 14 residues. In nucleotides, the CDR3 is TGTGCCAGCAGCTTAGTGGCCGGAAACACTGAAGCTTTCTTT. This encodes CASSLVAGNTEAFF. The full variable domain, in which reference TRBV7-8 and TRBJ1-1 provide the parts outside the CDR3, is GAGVSQSPRYKVAKRGQDVALRCDPISGHVSLFWYQQALGQGPEFLTYFQNEAQLDKSGLPSDRFFAERPEGSVSTLKIQRTQQEDSAVYLCASSLVAGNTEAFFGQGTRLTVV.

The CDR3 is CASSKFPGGMSTDTQYF. The CDR3 DNA is TGTGCCAGCTCTAAATTCCCGGGAGGGATGAGCACAGATACGCAGTATTTT. The rearrangement joins TRBV28 to TRBJ2-3, with 8 bases fitting TRBD2. Germline V gene data show CDR1 as MDHEN and CDR2 as SYDVKM. This CDR3 is built from 17 residues. V lost 8 bases, J lost 0 bases, and 13 bases stayed unmatched.

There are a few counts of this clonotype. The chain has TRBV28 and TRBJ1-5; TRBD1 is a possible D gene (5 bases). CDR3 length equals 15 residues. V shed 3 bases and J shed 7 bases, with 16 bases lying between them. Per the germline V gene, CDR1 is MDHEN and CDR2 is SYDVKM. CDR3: CASSFRDSGEQPQHF. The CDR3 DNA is TGTGCCAGCAGTTTTCGCGACTCGGGGGAACAGCCCCAGCATTTT.

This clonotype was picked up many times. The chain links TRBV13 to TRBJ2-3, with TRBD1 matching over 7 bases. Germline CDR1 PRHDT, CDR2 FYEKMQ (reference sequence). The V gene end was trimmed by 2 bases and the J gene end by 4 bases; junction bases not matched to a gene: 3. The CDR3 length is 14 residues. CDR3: CASSLWQGADTQYF. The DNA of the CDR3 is TGTGCCAGCAGCTTATGGCAGGGGGCAGATACGCAGTATTTT.

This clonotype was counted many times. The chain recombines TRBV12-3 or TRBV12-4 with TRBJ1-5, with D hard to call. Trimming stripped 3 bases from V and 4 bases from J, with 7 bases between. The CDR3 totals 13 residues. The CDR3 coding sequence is TGTGCCAGCAGTTTTGGGCCAAATCAGCCCCAGCATTTT. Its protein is CASSFGPNQPQHF.

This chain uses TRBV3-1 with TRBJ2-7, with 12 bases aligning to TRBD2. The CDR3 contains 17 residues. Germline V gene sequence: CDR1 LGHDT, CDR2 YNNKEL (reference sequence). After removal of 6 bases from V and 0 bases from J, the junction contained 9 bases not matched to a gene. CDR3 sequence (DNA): TGTGCCAGCAGTACTAGACTAGCGGGGGCTTTCTCCTACGAGCAGTACTTC. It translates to CASSTRLAGAFSYEQYF.

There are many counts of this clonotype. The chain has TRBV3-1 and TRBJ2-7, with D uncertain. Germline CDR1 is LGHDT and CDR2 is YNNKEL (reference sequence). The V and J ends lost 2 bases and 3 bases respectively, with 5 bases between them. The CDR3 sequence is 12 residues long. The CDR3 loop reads CASSQYDYEQYF. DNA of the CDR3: TGTGCCAGCAGCCAATATGACTACGAGCAGTACTTC.

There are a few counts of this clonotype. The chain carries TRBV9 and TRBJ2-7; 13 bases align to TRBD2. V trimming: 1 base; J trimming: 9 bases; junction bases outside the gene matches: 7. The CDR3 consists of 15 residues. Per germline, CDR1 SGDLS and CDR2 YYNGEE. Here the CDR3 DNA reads TGTGCCAGCAGCGTAAGCGGGACTAGCGGGGAGGTGCAGTACTTC. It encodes CASSVSGTSGEVQYF.

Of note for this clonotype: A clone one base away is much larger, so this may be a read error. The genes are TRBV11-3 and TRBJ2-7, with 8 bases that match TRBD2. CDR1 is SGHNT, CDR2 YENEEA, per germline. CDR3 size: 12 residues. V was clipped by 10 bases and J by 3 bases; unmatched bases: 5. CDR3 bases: TGTGCCATCACAGCGGGGGTCTACGAGCAGTACTTC. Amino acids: CAITAGVYEQYF. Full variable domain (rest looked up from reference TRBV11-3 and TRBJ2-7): EAGVVQSPRYKIIEKKQPVAFWCNPISGHNTLYWYLQNLGQGPELLIRYENEEAVDDSQLPKDRFSAERLKGVDSTLKIQPAELGDSAVYLCAITAGVYEQYFGPGTRLTVT.

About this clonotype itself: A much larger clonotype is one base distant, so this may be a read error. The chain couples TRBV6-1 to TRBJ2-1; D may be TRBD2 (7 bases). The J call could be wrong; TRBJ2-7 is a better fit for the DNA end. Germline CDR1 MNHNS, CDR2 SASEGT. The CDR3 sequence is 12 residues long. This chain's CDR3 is CASQVGGGEQYF. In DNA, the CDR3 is TGTGCCAGCCAGGTAGGGGGGGGTGAGCAGTACTTC.

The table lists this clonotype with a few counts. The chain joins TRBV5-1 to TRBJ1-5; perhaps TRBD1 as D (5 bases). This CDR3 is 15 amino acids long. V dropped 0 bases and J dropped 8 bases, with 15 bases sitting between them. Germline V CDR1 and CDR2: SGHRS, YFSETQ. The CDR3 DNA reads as TGCGCCAGCAGCTTGGCAGGGAGGGGTACGGAGCCCCAGCATTTT. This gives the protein CASSLAGRGTEPQHF.

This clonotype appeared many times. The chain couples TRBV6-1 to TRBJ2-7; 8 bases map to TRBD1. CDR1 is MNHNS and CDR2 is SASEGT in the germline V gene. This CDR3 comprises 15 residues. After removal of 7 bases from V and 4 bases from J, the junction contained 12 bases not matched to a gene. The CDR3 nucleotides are TGTGCCAGCAACCTGGGGCAGGGGGCTTTGTACGAGCAGTACTTC. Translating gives CASNLGQGALYEQYF.

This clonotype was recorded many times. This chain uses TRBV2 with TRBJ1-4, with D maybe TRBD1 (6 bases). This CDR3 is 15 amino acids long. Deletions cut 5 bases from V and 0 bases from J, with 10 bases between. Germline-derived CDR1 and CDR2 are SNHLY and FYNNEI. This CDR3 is CASSNRDTTNEKLFF. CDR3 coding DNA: TGTGCCAGCAGTAACCGGGACACAACTAATGAAAAACTGTTTTTT.

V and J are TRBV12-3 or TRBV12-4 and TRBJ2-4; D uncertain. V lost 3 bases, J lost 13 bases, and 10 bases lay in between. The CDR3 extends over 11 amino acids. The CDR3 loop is CASSFSVEQYF. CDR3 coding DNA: TGTGCCAGCAGTTTCTCCGTTGAGCAGTACTTC.

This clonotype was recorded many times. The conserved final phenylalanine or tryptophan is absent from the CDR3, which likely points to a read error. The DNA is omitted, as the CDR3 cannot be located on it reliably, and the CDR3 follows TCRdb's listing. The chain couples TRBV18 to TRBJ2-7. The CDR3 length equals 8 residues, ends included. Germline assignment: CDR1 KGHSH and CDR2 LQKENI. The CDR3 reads CASSRGAS.